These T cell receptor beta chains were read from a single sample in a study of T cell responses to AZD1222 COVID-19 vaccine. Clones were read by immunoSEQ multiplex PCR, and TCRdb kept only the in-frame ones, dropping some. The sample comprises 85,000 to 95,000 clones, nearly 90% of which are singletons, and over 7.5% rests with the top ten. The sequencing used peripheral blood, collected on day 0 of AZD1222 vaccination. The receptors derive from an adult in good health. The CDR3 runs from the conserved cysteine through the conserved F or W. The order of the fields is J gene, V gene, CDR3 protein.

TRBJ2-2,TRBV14,CASSRDTGELFF
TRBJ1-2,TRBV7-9,CASSFGRNYGYTF
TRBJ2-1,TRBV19,CASRASMPISREQFF
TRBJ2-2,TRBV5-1,CASSWGQGASGTGELFF
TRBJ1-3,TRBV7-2,CASSLGPGFGLGSGNTIYF
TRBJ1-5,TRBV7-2,CASSLRQAYSNQPQHF
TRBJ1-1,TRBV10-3,CAISWQGNTEAFF
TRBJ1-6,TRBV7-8,CASSLKGQAARTYNSPLHF
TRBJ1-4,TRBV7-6,CASSSTGPATNEKLFF
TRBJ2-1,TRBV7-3,CASSLNGVPEQFF
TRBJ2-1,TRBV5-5,CASSLRRVGDDNEQFF
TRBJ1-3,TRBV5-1,CASSLLQGSYSGNTIYF
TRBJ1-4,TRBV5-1,CASSLAGPLSNEKLFF
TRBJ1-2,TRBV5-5,CASSPRDRSSYGYTF
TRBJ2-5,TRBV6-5,CASSYYGGGAETQYF
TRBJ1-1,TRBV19,CASRTTPGGTEAFF
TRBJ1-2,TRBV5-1,CASSQSTENYGYTF
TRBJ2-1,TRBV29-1,CSVRDFNEQFF
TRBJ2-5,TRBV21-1,CASSTDRGLGETQYF
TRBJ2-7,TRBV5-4,CASSPPSSYEQYF
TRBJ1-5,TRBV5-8,CASSTSQPQHF
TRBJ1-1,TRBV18,CASSSRGGSEAFF
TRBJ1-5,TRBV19,CASSTRNQPQHF
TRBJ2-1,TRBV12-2,CASRLGSSYNEQFF
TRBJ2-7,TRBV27,CASSPLAGGLNYEQYF
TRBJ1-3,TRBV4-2,CASSQDRAGSRNTIYF
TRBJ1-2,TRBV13,CASSLAGPGYTF
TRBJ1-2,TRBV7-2,CASSPSGYQTKRQPYGYTF
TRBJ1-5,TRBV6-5,CASNLRANQPQHF
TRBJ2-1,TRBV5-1,CASSPGQGAINEQFF
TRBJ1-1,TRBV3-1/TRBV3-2,CASSPTSSGNTEAFF
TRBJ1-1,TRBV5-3,CARSRTRARLRLEAFF
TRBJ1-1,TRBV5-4,CASSPGGVGGTEAFF
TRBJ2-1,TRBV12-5,CASEGIPDEQFF
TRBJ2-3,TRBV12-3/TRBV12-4,CASQGLTDTQYF
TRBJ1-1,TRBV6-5,CASSYSRALNTEAFF
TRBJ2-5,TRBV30,CAWRRYQETQYF
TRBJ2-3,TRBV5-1,CASSPFQSGNTQYF
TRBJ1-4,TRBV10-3,CAISEGQGVEKLFF
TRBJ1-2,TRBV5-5,CASSLAGVYGYTF
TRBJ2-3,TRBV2,CASRPWGLENTDTQYF
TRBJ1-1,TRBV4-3,CASSQGTTLEAFF
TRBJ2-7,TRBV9,CASSAGQGPYEQYF
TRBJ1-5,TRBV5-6,CASSVKTERPYSNQPQHF
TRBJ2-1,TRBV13,CASSPQGTSGAYNEQFF
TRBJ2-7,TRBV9,CASSVGLGTGSPYEQYF
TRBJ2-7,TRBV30,CACTGFPSPYEQYF
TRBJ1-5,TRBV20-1,CSASRGVPSQPQHF
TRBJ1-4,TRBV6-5,CASSYSGGRGEKLFF
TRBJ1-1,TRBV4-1,CASSQVEGADTEAFF
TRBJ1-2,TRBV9,CASSADDSISLYGYTF
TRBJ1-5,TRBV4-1,CASSQVWGVFGQPQHF
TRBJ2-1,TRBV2,CASLAGTSPIGTGEQFF
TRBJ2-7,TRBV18,CASSPLVGAPSYEQYF